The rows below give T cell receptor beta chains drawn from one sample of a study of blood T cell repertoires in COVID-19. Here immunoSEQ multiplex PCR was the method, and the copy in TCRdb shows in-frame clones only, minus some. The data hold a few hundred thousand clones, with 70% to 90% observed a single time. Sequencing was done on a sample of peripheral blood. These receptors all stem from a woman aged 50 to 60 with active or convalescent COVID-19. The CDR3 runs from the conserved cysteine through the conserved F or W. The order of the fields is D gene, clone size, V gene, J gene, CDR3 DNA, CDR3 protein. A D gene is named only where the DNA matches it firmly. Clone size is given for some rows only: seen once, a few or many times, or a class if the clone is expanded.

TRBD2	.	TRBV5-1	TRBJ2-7	TGCGCCAGCAGCTCACTAGCGGGAGCGCCCCCCCACTACGAGCAGTACTTC	CASSSLAGAPPHYEQYF
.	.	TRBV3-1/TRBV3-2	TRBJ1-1	TGTGCCAGCAGCCAAATGAGCGGGGTTACTGAAGCTTTCTTT	CASSQMSGVTEAFF
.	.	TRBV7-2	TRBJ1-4	TGTGCCAGCAGCCCACGGAGAGGTGATGAAAAACTGTTTTTT	CASSPRRGDEKLFF
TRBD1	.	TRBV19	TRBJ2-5	TGTGCCAGTAGTAGGGACAGGCAAGAGACCCAGTACTTC	CASSRDRQETQYF
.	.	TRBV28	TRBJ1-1	TGTGCCAGCAGTTTAAATCCGGGTTTGAACACTGAAGCTTTCTTT	CASSLNPGLNTEAFF
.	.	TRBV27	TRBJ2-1	TGTGCCAGCAGTTTGGGGGGAAGCAACAATGAGCAGTTCTTC	CASSLGGSNNEQFF
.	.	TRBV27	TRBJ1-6	TGTGCCAGCAGTCCAGGGGTTGATAATTCACCCCTCCACTTT	CASSPGVDNSPLHF
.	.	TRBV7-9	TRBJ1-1	TGTGCCAGCAGCTTCAATTTGGAGGACACTGAAGCTTTCTTT	CASSFNLEDTEAFF
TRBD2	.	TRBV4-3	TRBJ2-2	TGCGCCAGCAGCCAAGAAATAGCGGGACCCGGGAGGGGGGAGCTGTTTTTT	CASSQEIAGPGRGELFF
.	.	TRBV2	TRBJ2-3	TGTGCCACCTTTGAGGGGGTTTCTAGCACAGATACGCAGTATTTT	CATFEGVSSTDTQYF
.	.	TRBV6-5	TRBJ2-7	TGTGCCAGCACCGGGAGTTCCTACGAGCAGTACTTC	CASTGSSYEQYF
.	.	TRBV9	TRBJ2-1	TGTGCCAGCAGCGCGGACTACTACAATGAGCAGTTCTTC	CASSADYYNEQFF
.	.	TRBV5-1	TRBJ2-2	TGCGCCAGCAGACAAACAGGGAACGCCGGGGAGCTGTTTTTT	CASRQTGNAGELFF
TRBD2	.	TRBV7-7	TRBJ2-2	TGTGCTAGCGGGTCGCGGGAGGGAACCGGGGAGCTGTTTTTT	CASGSREGTGELFF
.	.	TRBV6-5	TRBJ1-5	TGTGCCAGCAGACAAACCAGCAATCAGCCCCAGCATTTT	CASRQTSNQPQHF
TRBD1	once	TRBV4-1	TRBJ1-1	TGCGCCAGCAGCCAAGATCAATACTTGGGACAGGGGACGGGTGCTTTCTTT	CASSQDQYLGQGTGAFF
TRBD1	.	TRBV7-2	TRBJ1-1	TGTGCCAGCAGCTTAGCACGGATAAGACAGGGAGGTACTGAAGCTTTCTTT	CASSLARIRQGGTEAFF
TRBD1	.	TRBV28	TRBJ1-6	TGTGCCAGCAGTTTTGGGGACAGGGCGAATTCACCCCTCCACTTT	CASSFGDRANSPLHF
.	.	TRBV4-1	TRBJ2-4	TGCGCCAGCAGCCAAGGAGCGACTCTAGCCAAAAACATTCAGTACTTC	CASSQGATLAKNIQYF
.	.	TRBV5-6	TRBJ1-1	TGTGCCAGCAGCTTTTCCCAGAACACTGAAGCTTTCTTT	CASSFSQNTEAFF
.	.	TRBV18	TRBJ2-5	TGTGCCAGCTCACCGAGGGAGACAATCCAAGAGACCCAGTACTTC	CASSPRETIQETQYF
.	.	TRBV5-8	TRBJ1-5	TGTGCCAGCAGCCTCAATCAGCCCCAGCATTTT	CASSLNQPQHF
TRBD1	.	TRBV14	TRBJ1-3	TGTGCCAGCAGCCTAGGACAGGCCTCTGGAAACACCATATATTTT	CASSLGQASGNTIYF
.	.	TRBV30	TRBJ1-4	TGTGCCTGGAGTTTCCACTTCGACACAGATGGTGAAAAACTGTTTTTT	CAWSFHFDTDGEKLFF
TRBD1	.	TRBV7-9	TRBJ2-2	TGTGCCAGCAGCCCTACAGGGGGTCTCGGGGAGCTGTTTTTT	CASSPTGGLGELFF
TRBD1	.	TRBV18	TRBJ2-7	TGTGCCAGCTCACGTCAGGGGGCCCCCTCCGAGCAGTACTTC	CASSRQGAPSEQYF
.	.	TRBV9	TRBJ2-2	TGTGCCAGCAGCGTATCAGGGAACGGGAACACCGGGGAGCTGTTTTTT	CASSVSGNGNTGELFF
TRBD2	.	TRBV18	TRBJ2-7	TGTGCCAGCTCACTACTAGCGGGAGGGGGTTCTGACGAGCAGTACTTC	CASSLLAGGGSDEQYF
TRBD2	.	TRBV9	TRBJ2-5	TGTGCCAGCAGCGGGGGACTAGCGGTTCAAGAGACCCAGTACTTC	CASSGGLAVQETQYF
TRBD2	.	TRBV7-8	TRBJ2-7	TGTGCCAGCAGCTTAGTGAGGTCTAGCGGGAGTGGCTACGAGCAGTACTTC	CASSLVRSSGSGYEQYF
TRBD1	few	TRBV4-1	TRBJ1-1	TGCGCCAGCAGACAAACAGGGGACACTGAAGCTTTCTTT	CASRQTGDTEAFF
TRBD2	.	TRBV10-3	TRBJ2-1	TGTGCCATCAGAGCCCGGGCGGGAGGGCTCAATGAGCAGTTCTTC	CAIRARAGGLNEQFF